The 9 T cell receptor beta chains below come from one sample, sequenced in a study of blood T cell repertoires in COVID-19. The protocol was immunoSEQ multiplex PCR, while the TCRdb copy is restricted to in-frame clones and leaves out a portion. The sample has 150,000 or so clones; just over 85% are singletons. The sequencing sample was made of peripheral blood. Every receptor here comes from a man in his sixties with acute or convalescent COVID-19.

The CDR3 spells CASSLARGNTEAFF. The CDR3 DNA sequence: TGCGCCAGCAGCTTGGCGCGGGGCAACACTGAAGCTTTCTTT. The genes are TRBV5-1 and TRBJ1-1; a possible D gene is TRBD1 (5 bases). V lost 0 bases to trimming and J lost 2 bases, with 8 bases between them. Germline CDR1 reads SGHRS; CDR2 reads YFSETQ. This CDR3 has 14 amino acids. Full variable domain (missing parts from reference TRBV5-1 and TRBJ1-1): KAGVTQTPRYLIKTRGQQVTLSCSPISGHRSVSWYQQTPGQGLQFLFEYFSETQRNKGNFPGRFSGRQFSNSRSEMNVSTLELGDSALYLCASSLARGNTEAFFGQGTRLTVV.

CDR3 protein: CASSFGSPGGEQYF. The DNA of the CDR3 is TGCGCCAGCAGCTTTGGGTCCCCGGGCGGGGAGCAGTACTTC. The chain employs TRBV5-1 and TRBJ2-7; perhaps TRBD2 as D (5 bases). Germline V gives CDR1 SGHRS, CDR2 YFSETQ. The CDR3 contains 14 residues. V was cut by 2 bases and J by 7 bases, with 16 bases left in between.

This rearrangement joins TRBV6-5 to TRBJ1-5; D might be TRBD1 (6 bases). From germline, CDR1 is MNHEY and CDR2 SVGAGI. Trimming removed 6 bases at V and 8 bases at J, with 11 bases between. There are 12 residues in the CDR3. CDR3 DNA: TGTGCCAGCAGCCAACAGGGAGAGCCCCAGCATTTT. Amino acids: CASSQQGEPQHF.

CDR3 coding DNA: TGTGCCACACAGACGACAGGGCGGAACTACGAGCAGTACTTC. This sequence encodes CATQTTGRNYEQYF. V gene TRBV10-3 combines with J gene TRBJ2-7; 7 bases match TRBD1. V was clipped by 10 bases and J by 3 bases; unmatched bases: 12. From germline, CDR1 is ENHRY and CDR2 SYGVKD. The CDR3 contains 14 residues.

The chain combines TRBV5-4 with TRBJ2-1; weak D call: TRBD1 (6 bases). The CDR3 has 13 residues. Trimming pared 0 bases from V and 7 bases from J, leaving 8 bases between. CDR1 and CDR2 from the germline V gene are SGHNT and YYREEE (reference sequence). The CDR3 DNA reads TGTGCCAGCAGCTTGGATACAGGGAATGAGCAGTTCTTC. This translates into CASSLDTGNEQFF.

V usage is TRBV3-1 (or the pseudogene TRBV3-2) and J usage is TRBJ2-3, with a tentative D call TRBD1 (7 bases). The CDR3 is 14 residues long. Trimming pared 3 bases from V and 6 bases from J, leaving 13 bases between. CDR1 and CDR2 (germline): LGHDT, YNNKEL (reference sequence). CDR3 in DNA: TGTGCCAGCAGCCAGCAGGGGGGCAGGGATACGCAGTATTTT. Translated: CASSQQGGRDTQYF.

This chain uses TRBV28 with TRBJ2-3; the match to TRBD1 covers 8 bases. The CDR3 sequence is 15 residues long. V lost 6 bases and J lost 2; bases outside the gene matches: 7. The germline CDR1 and CDR2 sequences are MDHEN and SYDVKM. CDR3 sequence (DNA): TGTGCCAGCAGGTCATGGGACAGGAACACAGATACGCAGTATTTT. This sequence encodes CASRSWDRNTDTQYF.

This chain uses TRBV7-6 with TRBJ2-6, with a possible D match to TRBD2 (6 bases). Germline CDR1 is SGHVS and CDR2 is FNYEAQ. The CDR3 loop spans 19 amino acids. V lost 5 bases and J 0 bases, leaving 20 bases between the germline ends. The CDR3 region is CASSPGVAALSSGANVLTF. The CDR3 bases are TGTGCCAGCAGCCCCGGGGTAGCGGCCCTTTCCTCTGGGGCCAACGTCCTGACTTTC. Supplemented by reference TRBV7-6 and TRBJ2-6, the full variable domain reads GAGVSQSPRYKVTKRGQDVALRCDPISGHVSLYWYRQALGQGPEFLTYFNYEAQQDKSGLPNDRFSAERPEGSISTLTIQRTEQRDSAMYRCASSPGVAALSSGANVLTFGAGSRLTVL.

V is TRBV5-1 and J is TRBJ2-1; no reliable D call. This CDR3 has 15 amino acids. CDR1 is SGHRS, CDR2 YFSETQ, per germline. Trimming removed 6 bases at V and 2 bases at J, with 15 bases between. CDR3 nucleotide sequence: TGCGCCAGCACGATCTCCCCAGGCGCCTACAATGAGCAGTTCTTC. Translating it yields CASTISPGAYNEQFF.